These 17 T cell receptor beta chains were sequenced from one sample in a study of PD-1 blockade in classical Hodgkin lymphoma. Sample time point: cycle 4 day 1 (C4D1), after less than 7 weeks of nivolumab. Every patient was affected by relapse after autologous stem cell transplantation, while exposure to brentuximab vedotin was not uniform. The method was immunoSEQ multiplex PCR; TCRdb's version includes in-frame clones alone and lacks a portion of them. The profile shows approximately 96,000 clones, about 92% of them singletons. Material: peripheral blood mononuclear cells (PBMCs), obtained before the fourth cycle of nivolumab. The receptors come from a human donor with classical Hodgkin lymphoma.

V and J are TRBV27 and TRBJ2-5, with 9 bases aligning to TRBD1. CDR1 MNHEY and CDR2 SMNVEV come from the germline V gene (reference sequence). The CDR3 extends over 15 amino acids. The V and J ends lost 3 bases and 4 bases, in that order; junction bases with no gene match: 6. The chain's CDR3 is CASSFTGGAGETQYF. CDR3 coding DNA: TGTGCCAGCAGTTTCACAGGGGGCGCGGGAGAGACCCAGTACTTC.

This chain joins TRBV7-9 and TRBJ2-2; weak D call: TRBD2 (6 bases). Per germline, CDR1 SEHNR and CDR2 FQNEAQ (reference sequence). CDR3 length: 15 amino acids. V dropped 3 bases and J dropped 6 bases, with 14 bases sitting between them. In DNA, the CDR3 is TGTGCCAGCAGCTTGCGGGATCCAGTGGCCGGGGAGCTGTTTTTT. Its translation is CASSLRDPVAGELFF.

This clone was recorded once. The chain couples TRBV19 to TRBJ1-2, with D possibly matching TRBD1 (6 bases). The V gene lost 1 base and the J gene lost 8 bases, with 17 bases spanning the gap. The CDR3 contains 15 residues. CDR1 and CDR2 (germline): LNHDA, SQIVND (reference sequence). In nucleotides, the CDR3 is TGTGCCAGTAGTATAGCCGCCGGGACACAGGGAGGCTACACCTTC. It codes for CASSIAAGTQGGYTF.

The chain links TRBV28 to TRBJ1-1, with TRBD1 identical over 7 bases. The trim removed 4 bases at V and 4 bases at J, leaving 9 bases unmatched. Germline CDR1 reads MDHEN; CDR2 reads SYDVKM. CDR3 length equals 15 residues. The CDR3 spells CASSSSSGGSTEAFF. As DNA, the CDR3 is TGTGCCAGCAGTTCCTCTTCAGGGGGTAGCACTGAAGCTTTCTTT.

This chain joins TRBV27 and TRBJ2-4; TRBD1 matches at 8 bases. CDR3 length: 18 residues. Looked up from germline, CDR1 is MNHEY and CDR2 is SMNVEV (reference sequence). V dropped 6 bases and J dropped 0; count of bases not matched to a gene: 13. The DNA for the CDR3 is TGTGCCAGCAGACCCACCGGGACAGGCCAACTAGCCAAAAACATTCAGTACTTC. Its translation is CASRPTGTGQLAKNIQYF.

This chain joins TRBV30 and TRBJ2-3; TRBD2 aligns across 13 bases. Germline CDR1 is GTSNPN and CDR2 is SVGIG (reference sequence). V lost 0 bases to trimming and J lost 5 bases; unmatched junction nucleotides: 5. The CDR3 runs to 16 residues. Here the CDR3 reads CAWSVERTSGGDTQYF. CDR3 coding DNA: TGTGCCTGGAGTGTAGAGAGGACTAGCGGGGGAGATACGCAGTATTTT. Drawing the rest from reference TRBV30 and TRBJ2-3, the complete variable domain is SQTIHQWPATLVQPVGSPLSLECTVEGTSNPNLYWYRQAAGRGLQLLFYSVGIGQISSEVPQNLSASRPQDRQFILSSKKLLLSDSGFYLCAWSVERTSGGDTQYFGPGTRLTVL.

CDR3 sequence reads: CASSEWTEYSYEQYF. Here the CDR3 DNA reads TGCGCCAGCAGCGAGTGGACAGAGTATTCCTACGAGCAGTACTTC. This chain links TRBV5-1 with TRBJ2-7; D possibly corresponds to TRBD1 (6 bases). The germline V gene encodes CDR1 SGHRS and CDR2 YFSETQ. The CDR3 runs to 15 residues. Trimming took off 4 bases at V and 1 base at J, with 15 bases between the two ends.

The genes are TRBV5-1 and TRBJ2-2, with D hard to call. The CDR3 consists of 15 residues. CDR1 and CDR2 from the germline V gene are SGHRS and YFSETQ. Trimming left V 6 bases short and J 2 bases short, with 14 bases between. In DNA, the CDR3 is TGCGCCAGCAATCCCCTTGATGTAAACACCGGGGAGCTGTTTTTT. Translated, it gives CASNPLDVNTGELFF.

J is TRBJ1-5 and V is TRBV5-5, with TRBD1 identical over 9 bases. Losses at the gene ends were 4 bases for V and 5 bases for J; bases not matched to a gene: 7. CDR1 SGHKS and CDR2 YYEKEE come from the germline V gene (reference sequence). CDR3 length equals 15 residues. In DNA, the CDR3 is TGTGCCAGCAGCGCCCCGGGACAGGGTCATCAGCCCCAGCATTTT. Translating it yields CASSAPGQGHQPQHF.

The chain recombines TRBV11-3 with TRBJ1-1; 7 nucleotides line up with TRBD1. With V trimmed by 5 bases and J by 0 bases, 6 bases remained unmatched. CDR1 SGHNT and CDR2 YENEEA come from the germline V gene. The CDR3 covers 15 residues. DNA for the CDR3: TGTGCCAGCAGCGGGGACAGTCAGCTGAACACTGAAGCTTTCTTT. It specifies CASSGDSQLNTEAFF. Complete variable domain (other parts from reference TRBV11-3 and TRBJ1-1): EAGVVQSPRYKIIEKKQPVAFWCNPISGHNTLYWYLQNLGQGPELLIRYENEEAVDDSQLPKDRFSAERLKGVDSTLKIQPAELGDSAVYLCASSGDSQLNTEAFFGQGTRLTVV.

The chain is built from TRBV9 and TRBJ2-6; D assignment may be TRBD1 or TRBD2 (5 bases each). CDR1 and CDR2 from the germline V gene are SGDLS and YYNGEE. V gave up 9 bases and J gave up 4 bases, with 17 bases separating them. This CDR3 contains 15 residues. The CDR3, as DNA: TGTGCCACCTCCCCCGGGACGCTGGGGGCCAACGTCCTGACTTTC. Translated, it gives CATSPGTLGANVLTF.

This chain uses TRBV30 with TRBJ2-6; tentative D call: TRBD2 (7 bases). CDR1 is GTSNPN, CDR2 SVGIG, per germline (reference sequence). This CDR3 spans 15 amino acids. The V end lost 5 bases, the J end lost 2 bases, and 13 bases lay between the germline ends. This CDR3 reads CAWGEGGPGANVLTF. For the CDR3, the DNA is TGTGCCTGGGGGGAGGGGGGCCCTGGGGCCAACGTCCTGACTTTC.

The chain is built from TRBV5-1 and TRBJ2-7; D gene ambiguous. From germline, CDR1 is SGHRS and CDR2 YFSETQ. The CDR3 is 13 residues long. V dropped 5 bases and J dropped 0 bases, with 9 bases sitting between them. The CDR3: CASRDAVSYEQYF. In DNA form, the CDR3 reads TGCGCCAGCAGGGACGCAGTCTCCTACGAGCAGTACTTC.

The CDR3 spells CASTAGYEQYF. The CDR3 region has the DNA TGTGCCAGTACGGCGGGCTACGAGCAGTACTTC. V and J are TRBV28 and TRBJ2-7; TRBD2 might be the D (5 bases). CDR1 MDHEN and CDR2 SYDVKM come from the germline V gene. CDR3 length: 11 residues. Trimming shortened V by 9 bases and J by 3 bases, and 9 bases separated the two germline ends.

This clone showed up just once. This chain connects TRBV19 to TRBJ1-5; tentatively, D is TRBD1 (5 bases). V was cut by 3 bases and J by 4 bases, with 7 bases left in between. The CDR3 is 13 residues long. Germline V gives CDR1 LNHDA, CDR2 SQIVND (reference sequence). CDR3 DNA: TGTGCCAGTAGTATGGACATTAATCAGCCCCAGCATTTT. It specifies CASSMDINQPQHF.

This chain links TRBV10-1 with TRBJ2-7, with TRBD2 matching 8 bases. The V gene's germline CDR1 is WNHNN and CDR2 SYGVQD (reference sequence). Germline trimming cut 6 bases from V and 6 bases from J; bases unmatched to any gene: 7. CDR3 length: 13 residues. The CDR3 bases are TGCGCCAGCAGCGGGGGGGGTGACTCCGAGCAGTACTTC. As protein: CASSGGGDSEQYF.

V and J are TRBV27 and TRBJ1-2; 11 nucleotides match TRBD1. Trimming removed 3 bases from V and 6 bases from J; junction bases left unmatched: 0. This CDR3 has 13 residues. Germline V gene sequence: CDR1 MNHEY, CDR2 SMNVEV (reference sequence). In nucleotides, the CDR3 is TGTGCCAGCAGTTTGGGACAGGGGGATGGCTACACCTTC. The encoded protein is CASSLGQGDGYTF.